This T cell receptor beta chain was captured in a study of blood T cell repertoires in COVID-19 (dated by TCRdb to 2019 to 2021). At the level of the whole study: Samples from collaborators originated in the United States, Italy and Spain and spanned both the acute and convalescent phases of COVID-19. The prospective study material was composed of cDNA or gDNA derived from T cells, B-cell-depleted T cells, or PBMCs. The dataset comprised deeply sampled blood TCRbeta repertoires from subjects exposed to, actively infected with, or recovered from COVID-19. The repertoires were made available in a free public database intended to serve as a resource for research on the immune response to SARS-CoV-2. The samples were drawn from two sources: the first 160 participants of the ongoing ImmuneRACE study, and 1,000 to 1,500 subjects contributed by 6 global collaborators. Sample metadata almost always included a de-identified subject ID, COVID-19 status, age in years and sex. Where available, HLA class I and class II types were obtained from metadata supplied by the sample provider rather than from assay-based typing. Findings and caveats that apply to the study as a whole: How much clinical and demographic metadata was included differed by source and by participant, and the metadata was provided uncurated.

A remark on this clone: Its antigen is still unknown. No base quality information exists; no much larger clone differs at one position.

The collaborating institutions used their own protocols to collect whole blood in K2EDTA tubes. For TCRbeta analysis, collaborators shipped samples as frozen whole blood, isolated PBMCs, or DNA extracted from either of those sample types. TCRbeta CDR3 regions were amplified from genomic DNA by means of the immunoSEQ Assay, a bias-controlled multiplex PCR. The paper's processing steps were these. The number of nucleated cells in each sample was estimated by amplification of reference gene primers within the assay. Sequence reads were collapsed and filtered to measure the absolute abundance of every unique TCRbeta CDR3 rearrangement. For each sample, productive Simpson clonality was calculated by taking the square root of Simpson's diversity index across productive rearrangements. This is the immuneACCESS table as TCRdb keeps it, with only in-frame sequences that have V and J called. A part of the clones is gone; compared with another copy, unresolved V genes explain less than half, and the rest is unexplained. That table gives V, J and clone size, and the DNA gave D and trimming. The sample profile shows roughly 390,000 clones; 85% of them were found once. The ten top clones hold roughly 3.6% of the sample.

CDR1 and CDR2, per the germline V gene, are SGHDN and FVKESK. V gives up 1 base and J gives up 4 bases, and the segment between their germline ends measures 11 bases. The CDR3 spans 15 residues, from the cysteine through the phenylalanine. Just the 45-base CDR3 DNA is kept, in frame starting at base 1. The clonotype comes from a young woman with acute or convalescent COVID-19. The sequence links TRBV14 to TRBJ2-1, with TRBD1 tentatively as D gene (5 bases match). The sequencing input was peripheral blood. The CDR3 amino acid sequence is: CASSQGGPFYNEQFF. The DNA is as follows: TGTGCCAGCAGCCAAGGGGGCCCTTTTTACAATGAGCAGTTCTTC.